A selection of T cell receptor beta chains follows, all from one sample in a study of T-cell memory formation after mild COVID-19. TCRdb re-derived calls from the 5' RACE reads in MiXCR, one entry per CDR3 protein. The sample contains about 410,000 distinct CDR3 sequences, 18% of which appear only once. Sequenced sample: PBMCs or a T cell subset sorted from them (not recorded which). The source is a man younger than 30 who had mild COVID-19 (a few samples of this study predate the infection). Cell type and time point are not known. Each CDR3 is given with its conserved first and last residue. D genes are given only for firm matches. Clone size appears in some rows only: once, few, many, or a class for an expanded clone.

>TRBJ1-1|few|TRBV4-2|.
TGTGCCAGCACTCCCCCGGGGGGGGCTCCTACTGAAGCTTTCTTT
CASTPPGGAPTEAFF
>TRBJ2-7|.|TRBV5-1|TRBD1
TGCGCCAGCAGGACCGGGACAGGCTACGAGCAGTACTTC
CASRTGTGYEQYF
>TRBJ2-1|.|TRBV6-5|.
TGTGCCAGCAGGGCTGTGAGGGGGCGGGGATACAATGAGCAGTTCTTC
CASRAVRGRGYNEQFF
>TRBJ1-3|many|TRBV5-1|.
TGCGCCAGCAGCCGTGACGGGGTCCCCGGAAACACCATATATTTT
CASSRDGVPGNTIYF
>TRBJ2-3|few|TRBV20-1|.
TGCAGTGCTAGTGACCCGGCCTACCGTGCAGATACGCAGTATTTT
CSASDPAYRADTQYF
>TRBJ2-7|few|TRBV5-5|TRBD1
TGTGCCAGCAGCCTGACAGGGAACTCCTACGAGCAGTACTTC
CASSLTGNSYEQYF
>TRBJ2-3|.|TRBV20-1|TRBD2
TGCAGTGCTAGGGGGGGGTTAAGGGCAGATACGCAGTATTTT
CSARGGLRADTQYF
>TRBJ2-2|.|TRBV2|.
TGTGCCAGCAGTGAAGCGCCTGGGGACGGGGAGCTGTTTTTT
CASSEAPGDGELFF
>TRBJ2-3|medium-sized|TRBV10-3|.
TGTGCCATCAGTGACCCCGGGACCCGAACAGATACGCAGTATTTT
CAISDPGTRTDTQYF
>TRBJ1-5|few|TRBV20-1|.
TGCAGTGCCCGAGGGGTATTAGGTCAGCCCCAGCATTTT
CSARGVLGQPQHF
>TRBJ2-3|few|TRBV6-2/TRBV6-3|TRBD1
TGTGCCAGCAATACTGACAGGGGGCGTGCAGATACGCAGTATTTT
CASNTDRGRADTQYF
>TRBJ1-1|.|TRBV7-9|.
TGTGCCAGCAGCTTAGGTTCGGTGAACACTGAAGCTTTCTTT
CASSLGSVNTEAFF
>TRBJ1-1|.|TRBV10-3|.
TGTGCCTTAAAGGAGGGGGGAGCTTTCTTT
CALKEGGAFF
>TRBJ2-1|.|TRBV24-1|.
TGTGCCACCAGTGATTTGGGCCAGCCTTACAATGAGCAGTTCTTC
CATSDLGQPYNEQFF
>TRBJ1-2|few|TRBV3-1|.
TGTGCCAGCAGCCGAACGACAGCCAATTATGGCTACACCTTC
CASSRTTANYGYTF
>TRBJ2-5|.|TRBV27|TRBD2
TGTGCCAGCAGTTTATCTAGCGGGGGGGACCAAGAGACCCAGTACTTC
CASSLSSGGDQETQYF
>TRBJ2-7|.|TRBV4-1|.
TGCGCCAGCAGCCAAGTCCACTACGAGCAGTACTTC
CASSQVHYEQYF